This TCR beta chain was identified in a study of Ad26.COV2.S vaccination and SARS-CoV-2 variants. Findings and caveats of the study: Analyses that measured TCR breadth and depth may have underestimated total T cell responses.

Method: immunoSEQ multiplex PCR; TCRdb's copy keeps in-frame clones and lacks some. The sample has 440,000 or so clones, 70% to 90% seen once. About this clone itself: What it binds is unknown.

Treatment in this sample: about 20 received Ad26.COV2.S at low or high dose, single or two shots; about 5 received placebo; per-sample allocation not given. Each sample was drawn 63 days after the first injection (of vaccine or placebo). The sequencing here drew on peripheral blood, taken in a trial of Ad26.COV2.S vaccine versus placebo. This TCR was sampled from a person between 18 and 60 years old who received the Ad26.COV2.S COVID-19 vaccine or a placebo.

In DNA, the CDR3 is TGTGCCAGCAGTTTCATACAGCGCCCCAATGAGCAGTTCTTC. Its protein is CASSFIQRPNEQFF. The V call is TRBV28, the J call TRBJ2-1; D remains ambiguous. Per germline, CDR1 MDHEN and CDR2 SYDVKM. The CDR3 length is 14 residues. Trimming cost V 3 bases and J 6 bases, with 12 bases left between them. The full variable domain, completed using reference TRBV28 and TRBJ2-1, is DVKVTQSSRYLVKRTGEKVFLECVQDMDHENMFWYRQDPGLGLRLIYFSYDVKMKEKGDIPEGYSVSREKKERFSLILESASTNQTSMYLCASSFIQRPNEQFFGPGTRLTVL.